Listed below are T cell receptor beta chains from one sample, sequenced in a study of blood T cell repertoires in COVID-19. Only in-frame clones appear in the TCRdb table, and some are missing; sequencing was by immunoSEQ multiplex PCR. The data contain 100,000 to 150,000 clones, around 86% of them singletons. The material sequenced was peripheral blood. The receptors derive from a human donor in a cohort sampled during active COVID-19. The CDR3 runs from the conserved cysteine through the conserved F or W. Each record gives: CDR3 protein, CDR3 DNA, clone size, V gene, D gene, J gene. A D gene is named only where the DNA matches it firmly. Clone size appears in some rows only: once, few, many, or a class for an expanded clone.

cdr3_aa: CASRPGQVPVLTF; cdr3_nt: TGTGCCAGCAGGCCGGGACAAGTCCCAGTCCTGACTTTC; clone_size: -; v_call: TRBV2; d_call: -; j_call: TRBJ2-6
cdr3_aa: CASSQARGDTQYF; cdr3_nt: TGCGCCAGCAGCCAAGCCCGAGGAGATACGCAGTATTTT; clone_size: -; v_call: TRBV4-3; d_call: -; j_call: TRBJ2-3
cdr3_aa: CASSTPEGETQYF; cdr3_nt: TGTGCCAGCAGCACTCCGGAGGGAGAGACCCAGTACTTC; clone_size: -; v_call: TRBV2; d_call: -; j_call: TRBJ2-5
cdr3_aa: CASGWGEGVGTDTQYF; cdr3_nt: TGTGCCAGCGGTTGGGGGGAGGGGGTGGGCACAGATACGCAGTATTTT; clone_size: -; v_call: TRBV6-6; d_call: -; j_call: TRBJ2-3
cdr3_aa: CASSPPSSQPARTGELFF; cdr3_nt: TGTGCCAGCTCACCACCGAGTTCCCAACCCGCGAGGACCGGGGAGCTGTTTTTT; clone_size: -; v_call: TRBV18; d_call: -; j_call: TRBJ2-2
cdr3_aa: CASTLEGLAKNIQYF; cdr3_nt: TGTGCCAGCACCTTGGAGGGCCTTGCCAAAAACATTCAGTACTTC; clone_size: -; v_call: TRBV2; d_call: -; j_call: TRBJ2-4
cdr3_aa: CASSLDGGYTF; cdr3_nt: TGTGCCAGCAGCTTAGATGGCGGCTACACCTTC; clone_size: -; v_call: TRBV7-2; d_call: -; j_call: TRBJ1-2
cdr3_aa: CASSHSGPSYNEQFF; cdr3_nt: TGTGCCAGCAGCCATAGCGGGCCAAGTTACAATGAGCAGTTCTTC; clone_size: -; v_call: TRBV7-2; d_call: TRBD2; j_call: TRBJ2-1
cdr3_aa: CASSLGGTSGRSEQFF; cdr3_nt: TGCGCCAGCAGCTTGGGTGGGACTAGCGGGAGGAGTGAGCAGTTCTTC; clone_size: -; v_call: TRBV5-1; d_call: TRBD2; j_call: TRBJ2-1
cdr3_aa: CASSLANHKQEEGSYNEQFF; cdr3_nt: TGCGCCAGCAGTCTTGCGAACCACAAACAAGAGGAAGGCTCCTACAATGAGCAGTTCTTC; clone_size: -; v_call: TRBV23-1; d_call: -; j_call: TRBJ2-1
cdr3_aa: CATSGALNQPQHF; cdr3_nt: TGTGCCACTTCAGGGGCCCTCAATCAGCCCCAGCATTTT; clone_size: -; v_call: TRBV7-9; d_call: -; j_call: TRBJ1-5
cdr3_aa: CASSLATGRENEKLFF; cdr3_nt: TGTGCCAGCAGCTTGGCCACGGGGAGGGAGAATGAAAAACTGTTTTTT; clone_size: many; v_call: TRBV5-4; d_call: -; j_call: TRBJ1-4
cdr3_aa: CASSLVAGGDTQYF; cdr3_nt: TGTGCCAGCAGCTTGGTAGCGGGAGGGGATACGCAGTATTTT; clone_size: -; v_call: TRBV5-8; d_call: TRBD2; j_call: TRBJ2-3
cdr3_aa: CASRRGLANYNEQFF; cdr3_nt: TGTGCCAGCAGGAGAGGACTAGCAAATTACAATGAGCAGTTCTTC; clone_size: -; v_call: TRBV3-1/TRBV3-2; d_call: TRBD2; j_call: TRBJ2-1
cdr3_aa: CASSQDRDGRAQYF; cdr3_nt: TGTGCCAGCAGCCAAGATAGGGACGGGAGGGCGCAGTATTTT; clone_size: -; v_call: TRBV3-1/TRBV3-2; d_call: TRBD2; j_call: TRBJ2-3
cdr3_aa: CASSRQASPQPQHF; cdr3_nt: TGTGCCAGCTCCAGACAGGCTTCGCCTCAGCCCCAGCATTTT; clone_size: -; v_call: TRBV6-5; d_call: -; j_call: TRBJ1-5
cdr3_aa: CASSDLNGQEGEKLFF; cdr3_nt: TGTGCCAGCAGTGACCTTAACGGGCAGGAGGGCGAAAAACTGTTTTTT; clone_size: -; v_call: TRBV25-1; d_call: -; j_call: TRBJ1-4
cdr3_aa: CASSAGLAGTGIDTQYF; cdr3_nt: TGTGCCAGCAGCGCAGGACTAGCGGGGACAGGGATAGATACGCAGTATTTT; clone_size: -; v_call: TRBV7-9; d_call: TRBD2; j_call: TRBJ2-3
cdr3_aa: CASMNVEKVHYEQYF; cdr3_nt: TGTGCCAGCATGAACGTGGAGAAGGTCCACTACGAGCAGTACTTC; clone_size: -; v_call: TRBV6-5; d_call: -; j_call: TRBJ2-7
cdr3_aa: CASSPNSGSADEQFF; cdr3_nt: TGTGCCAGCAGCCCGAATAGCGGGAGCGCCGATGAGCAGTTCTTC; clone_size: -; v_call: TRBV6-4; d_call: TRBD2; j_call: TRBJ2-1
cdr3_aa: CASSPRESRNQPQHF; cdr3_nt: TGTGCCAGTAGCCCTCGGGAGTCCCGCAATCAGCCCCAGCATTTT; clone_size: -; v_call: TRBV25-1; d_call: -; j_call: TRBJ1-5
cdr3_aa: CASSTDRGQGQPQHF; cdr3_nt: TGTGCCAGCAGCACAGACAGGGGGCAGGGTCAGCCCCAGCATTTT; clone_size: -; v_call: TRBV11-2; d_call: TRBD1; j_call: TRBJ1-5
cdr3_aa: CASSLDGSTDTQYF; cdr3_nt: TGCGCCAGCAGCTTGGACGGGAGTACAGATACGCAGTATTTT; clone_size: -; v_call: TRBV5-1; d_call: -; j_call: TRBJ2-3
cdr3_aa: CASSEGLAFVEEQFF; cdr3_nt: TGTGCCAGCAGTGAGGGACTAGCCTTTGTGGAGGAGCAGTTCTTC; clone_size: -; v_call: TRBV6-1; d_call: TRBD2; j_call: TRBJ2-1
cdr3_aa: CASTEAGVNQPQHF; cdr3_nt: TGTGCCAGCACCGAGGCGGGGGTGAATCAGCCCCAGCATTTT; clone_size: once; v_call: TRBV2; d_call: -; j_call: TRBJ1-5